What follows are 20 T cell receptor beta chains derived from one specimen sequenced in a study of brain T cells in children with intractable seizures. The sequenced cases were selected for having the highest brain T cell transcript signatures. Repertoires were generated with immunoSEQ multiplex PCR, while TCRdb's copy carries only in-frame clones and drops some. The sample lists 200 to 250 clones, around 82% occurring once. The sample here was resected brain tissue, taken at surgery. These receptor sequences come from a girl aged 5-17 years with tuberous sclerosis and intractable seizures.

This clone was detected only a few times. The rearrangement links TRBV28 to TRBJ1-2, with D tentatively TRBD1 (6 bases). Germline-derived CDR1 and CDR2 are MDHEN and SYDVKM. V lost 3 bases to trimming and J lost 6 bases, with 26 bases between them. This CDR3 has 18 amino acids. CDR3 DNA: TGTGCCAGCAGTTTCAGACCAGGCAGGGGTCCCCGTGTTAATGGCTACACCTTC. Translation: CASSFRPGRGPRVNGYTF.

This chain connects TRBV7-2 to TRBJ2-5, with a tentative D call TRBD2 (6 bases). The CDR3 consists of 13 residues. The V gene lost 4 bases and the J gene lost 5 bases, with 11 bases spanning the gap. Germline values: CDR1 SGHTA, CDR2 FQGNSA. The DNA for the CDR3 is TGTGCCAGCAGCTCCCGTGGGGGGGAGACCCAGTACTTC. This gives the protein CASSSRGGETQYF.

The chain links TRBV5-1 to TRBJ2-7, with D unclear. V lost 0 bases and J lost 7, with 11 bases in between. CDR3 length equals 13 residues. Germline V gene lookup returns CDR1 SGHRS and CDR2 YFSETQ. In DNA, the CDR3 is TGCGCCAGCAGCTTGGGGCCCTCTAGGGAGCAGTACTTC. Protein: CASSLGPSREQYF.

The gene calls are TRBV3-1 (or the pseudogene TRBV3-2) and TRBJ1-5; D not certain. Germline V CDR1 and CDR2: LGHDT, YNNKEL (reference sequence). The V end lost 5 bases, the J end lost 5 bases, and 13 bases lay between the germline ends. The CDR3 loop spans 14 amino acids. CDR3 nucleotide sequence: TGTGCCAGCAGCATTCCGACTCATCATCAGCCCCAGCATTTT. This encodes CASSIPTHHQPQHF.

This clone was seen once. The chain has TRBV7-2 and TRBJ2-3; the D gene is possibly TRBD2 (5 bases). V gave up 3 bases and J gave up 0 bases, with 10 bases separating them. CDR3 length: 15 residues. Germline lookup yields CDR1 SGHTA and CDR2 FQGNSA. The CDR3 DNA follows: TGTGCCAGCAGCTTGGAGGCGGCTAGCACAGATACGCAGTATTTT. Amino acids: CASSLEAASTDTQYF.

This clone was seen just once. The chain uses TRBV3-1 (or the pseudogene TRBV3-2) and TRBJ1-5; possible D gene TRBD1, 5 bases. The CDR3 extends over 17 amino acids. Germline V gene sequence: CDR1 LGHDT, CDR2 YNNKEL (reference sequence). The V end lost 0 bases, the J end lost 3 bases, and 15 bases lay between the germline ends. The chain's CDR3 is CASSQDISTGYNQPQHF. DNA for the CDR3: TGTGCCAGCAGCCAAGACATATCCACAGGCTACAATCAGCCCCAGCATTTT.

The chain combines TRBV11-2 with TRBJ1-6, with D hard to call. Germline CDR1 is SGHAT and CDR2 is FQNNGV. There are 16 residues in the CDR3. V shed 3 bases and J shed 3 bases, with 12 bases lying between them. CDR3 sequence: CASSLVPGVYNSPLHF. For the CDR3, the DNA is TGTGCCAGCAGCTTGGTGCCGGGAGTCTATAATTCACCCCTCCACTTT. The full variable domain, its missing parts supplied by reference TRBV11-2 and TRBJ1-6, is EAGVAQSPRYKIIEKRQSVAFWCNPISGHATLYWYQQILGQGPKLLIQFQNNGVVDDSQLPKDRFSAERLKGVDSTLKIQPAKLEDSAVYLCASSLVPGVYNSPLHFGNGTRLTVT.

The chain joins TRBV3-1 (or the pseudogene TRBV3-2) to TRBJ2-6, with D unresolved. The CDR3 length is 14 residues. Between the trimmed V and J ends, which lost 1 base and 3 bases, there was a span of 4 bases. Germline V gene lookup returns CDR1 LGHDT and CDR2 YNNKEL (reference sequence). CDR3 in amino acids: CASSQGGGANVLTF. CDR3 in DNA: TGTGCCAGCAGCCAAGGGGGTGGGGCCAACGTCCTGACTTTC.

The chain employs TRBV7-6 and TRBJ2-5, with TRBD2 matching over 7 bases. Germline V gene lookup returns CDR1 SGHVS and CDR2 FNYEAQ. V shed 2 bases, J shed 0 bases, and the junction held 6 bases outside the gene matches. The CDR3 consists of 16 residues. CDR3 region: CASSLWASGNQETQYF. The CDR3 bases are TGTGCCAGCAGCTTATGGGCTAGCGGAAACCAAGAGACCCAGTACTTC.

The rearrangement links TRBV5-6 to TRBJ1-2; D not resolved. CDR1 is SGHDT, CDR2 YYEEEE, per germline. V gave up 4 bases and J gave up 4 bases, with 11 bases separating them. The CDR3 has 13 residues. The CDR3, as DNA: TGTGCCAGCAGCCCCACGGGTACCTATGGCTACACCTTC. It translates to CASSPTGTYGYTF.

Turning to this clone: The germline gene is not matched at one end of the junction; a read error may be the cause. Other DNA sequences in this specimen translate into the identical CDR3. The chain has TRBV5-5 and TRBJ2-6; weak D call: TRBD1 (6 bases). CDR3 length: 15 amino acids. Germline loops: CDR1 SGHKS, CDR2 YYEKEE (reference sequence). The CDR3 spells CASSLGTLGANVLTF. The CDR3 DNA is TGTGCCAGCAGCTTGGGAACCCTGGGGGCCAACGTCCTGACCTTC.

The chain is built from TRBV30 and TRBJ1-5; perhaps TRBD1 as D (5 bases). Trimming removed 3 bases at V and 5 bases at J, with 17 bases between. Germline V gives CDR1 GTSNPN, CDR2 SVGIG (reference sequence). The CDR3 has 15 amino acids. CDR3 protein: CAWSEASGFYQPQHF. As DNA, the CDR3 is TGTGCCTGGAGCGAAGCTTCAGGGTTTTATCAGCCCCAGCATTTT.

This sequence joins TRBV7-6 and TRBJ1-5, with 10 bases lining up with TRBD1. CDR3 length: 17 residues. The V gene's germline CDR1 is SGHVS and CDR2 FNYEAQ. V shed 5 bases, J shed 0 bases, and the junction held 7 bases outside the gene matches. DNA of the CDR3: TGTGCCAGCAGCCGGGACAGGGGCTCTTATAGCAATCAGCCCCAGCATTTT. Amino acid sequence: CASSRDRGSYSNQPQHF.

This rearrangement joins TRBV7-9 to TRBJ2-3; TRBD2 matches 7 bases. Looked up from germline, CDR1 is SEHNR and CDR2 is FQNEAQ (reference sequence). This CDR3 region has 16 residues. The trim removed 1 base at V and 3 bases at J, leaving 7 bases unmatched. The CDR3 region is CASSLGGTIPTDTQYF. The CDR3 DNA reads as TGTGCCAGCAGCTTAGGGGGGACTATACCTACAGATACGCAGTATTTT. The full variable domain, its missing parts supplied by reference TRBV7-9 and TRBJ2-3, is DTGVSQNPRHKITKRGQNVTFRCDPISEHNRLYWYRQTLGQGPEFLTYFQNEAQLEKSRLLSDRFSAERPKGSFSTLEIQRTEQGDSAMYLCASSLGGTIPTDTQYFGPGTRLTVL.

The V and J genes are TRBV27 and TRBJ2-7, with D tentatively TRBD1 or TRBD2 (5 bases each). The CDR3 length is 15 residues. Germline V gene sequence: CDR1 MNHEY, CDR2 SMNVEV (reference sequence). Deletions cut 0 bases from V and 7 bases from J, with 16 bases between. The CDR3 spells CASSLSTGTLQEQYF. The DNA for the CDR3 is TGTGCCAGCAGTTTATCGACCGGGACCCTGCAAGAGCAGTACTTC.

The chain joins TRBV5-1 to TRBJ2-5; 7 bases align to TRBD2. This CDR3 is built from 18 residues. V lost 3 bases, J lost 4 bases, and 18 bases stayed unmatched. The germline V gene has CDR1 SGHRS and CDR2 YFSETQ. CDR3 sequence: CASSCAGCESGGGETQYF. DNA for the CDR3: TGCGCCAGCAGCTGTGCGGGATGCGAGAGTGGGGGGGGAGAGACCCAGTACTTC.

This clone was counted a single time. The gene calls are TRBV7-2 and TRBJ2-1; 8 bases match TRBD2. The CDR3 consists of 14 residues. Per germline, CDR1 SGHTA and CDR2 FQGNSA. J gave up 7 bases and V 3 bases, and 5 bases lay outside the gene matches. This CDR3 is CASSLAGRGNEQFF. DNA of the CDR3: TGTGCCAGCAGCTTGGCCGGGAGGGGTAATGAGCAGTTCTTC.

The chain links TRBV9 to TRBJ2-1; D is undetermined. This CDR3 is 15 amino acids long. Trimming removed 0 bases from V and 0 bases from J, with 7 bases in between. Germline CDR1 reads SGDLS; CDR2 reads YYNGEE. CDR3 amino acids: CASSVAQYSYNEQFF. The CDR3, as DNA: TGTGCCAGCAGCGTAGCTCAATACTCCTACAATGAGCAGTTCTTC.

Notes on this clone: The junction and the germline gene differ at one end; a read error may be behind it. The chain recombines TRBV7-7 with TRBJ2-1; a possible D gene is TRBD2 (5 bases). The CDR3 extends over 16 amino acids. The germline V gene encodes CDR1 SSHAT and CDR2 FNYEAQ (reference sequence). In DNA form, the CDR3 reads TGTGCTAGCAGCCAGCGGCCTAGCCCAGACTACAATGAGCAGTTCTTC. Protein sequence: CASSQRPSPDYNEQFF.

The chain recombines TRBV12-5 with TRBJ2-2, with D hard to call. The germline V gene encodes CDR1 LGHNT and CDR2 FRNRAP. Trimming stripped 6 bases from V and 3 bases from J, with 5 bases between. The CDR3 has 12 residues. The CDR3 DNA reads as TGTGCTAGTGGCCGTGACACCGGGGAGCTGTTTTTT. This translates into CASGRDTGELFF.